The next 9 T cell receptor beta chains were all read from a single sample in a study of T cell responses to AZD1222 COVID-19 vaccine. Repertoires were generated with immunoSEQ multiplex PCR, while TCRdb's copy carries only in-frame clones and drops some. The data show 80,000 to 90,000 clones, around 92% seen once. Sequencing was performed on peripheral blood, taken on day 0 of AZD1222 vaccination. The receptors were sampled from an adult in good health.

This chain links TRBV4-1 with TRBJ2-7; D gene unclear. The CDR3 runs to 15 residues. V shed 0 bases and J shed 2 bases, with 11 bases lying between them. Germline CDR1 and CDR2: MGHRA and YSYEKL. CDR3 coding DNA: TGCGCCAGCAGCCAAGATACAGCTCGTACCTACGAGCAGTACTTC. Its translation: CASSQDTARTYEQYF.

V gene TRBV29-1 combines with J gene TRBJ1-2, with 7 bases that match TRBD1. Trimming cost V 6 bases and J 3 bases; bases outside gene matches: 16. Germline V lookup: CDR1 SQVTM, CDR2 ANQGSEA. The CDR3 contains 16 residues. CDR3 amino acids: CSVAYSARGRDYGYTF. The CDR3 DNA sequence: TGCAGCGTCGCATACTCAGCAAGGGGGCGCGACTATGGCTACACCTTC.

This chain links TRBV12-3 or TRBV12-4 with TRBJ2-3; no clear D gene. Trimming removed 5 bases from V and 3 bases from J, with 9 bases in between. The CDR3 contains 13 residues. The CDR3 DNA sequence: TGTGCCAGCAGTCAAACTACTACAGATACGCAGTATTTT. Protein sequence: CASSQTTTDTQYF.

V usage is TRBV27 and J usage is TRBJ2-3, with TRBD1 matching over 8 bases. Germline loops: CDR1 MNHEY, CDR2 SMNVEV (reference sequence). The V segment lost 5 bases and the J segment 1 base; nucleotides outside the gene matches: 8. CDR3 length equals 16 residues. This CDR3 is CASSAYRGEGTDTQYF. DNA of the CDR3: TGTGCCAGCAGTGCCTACAGGGGGGAAGGCACAGATACGCAGTATTTT.

This chain links TRBV7-9 with TRBJ2-7, with D tentatively TRBD1 (6 bases). Trimming stripped 4 bases from V and 6 bases from J, with 22 bases between. From germline, CDR1 is SEHNR and CDR2 FQNEAQ (reference sequence). There are 16 residues in the CDR3. The CDR3 protein is CASSSKQGEGRGEQYF. In DNA form, the CDR3 reads TGTGCCAGCAGCTCGAAACAGGGAGAAGGAAGAGGCGAGCAGTACTTC.

V and J are TRBV27 and TRBJ2-7; D remains unclear. The CDR3 has 16 residues. Trimming left V 1 base short and J 0 bases short, with 13 bases between. The V gene's germline CDR1 is MNHEY and CDR2 SMNVEV (reference sequence). The CDR3 coding sequence is TGTGCCAGCAGTTTATTCCCTGAGGCGAGCTCCTACGAGCAGTACTTC. Residues: CASSLFPEASSYEQYF.

The chain links TRBV2 to TRBJ2-1; TRBD2 might be the D (6 bases). This CDR3 has 12 residues. V lost 6 bases, J lost 8 bases, and 11 bases lay in between. Germline CDR1 is SNHLY and CDR2 is FYNNEI. The CDR3 sequence: CASRIGEDEQFF. CDR3 in DNA: TGTGCCAGCAGAATAGGGGAGGATGAGCAGTTCTTC.

V is TRBV27 and J is TRBJ2-3, with D tentatively TRBD1 or TRBD2 (6 bases each). Germline CDR1 and CDR2: MNHEY and SMNVEV (reference sequence). Deletions cut 6 bases from V and 6 bases from J, with 16 bases between. The CDR3 has 14 residues. CDR3 protein: CASSPKGGRDTQYF. The CDR3, as DNA: TGTGCCAGCAGCCCAAAGGGGGGACGCGATACGCAGTATTTT.

V gene TRBV19 combines with J gene TRBJ1-5; 9 bases agree with TRBD1. Germline V gene lookup returns CDR1 LNHDA and CDR2 SQIVND (reference sequence). V trimming: 8 bases; J trimming: 3 bases; junction bases outside the gene matches: 8. The CDR3 sequence is 15 residues long. CDR3 DNA: TGTGCCAGTCAAAACCGGGACAGGGACAATCAGCCCCAGCATTTT. Translating gives CASQNRDRDNQPQHF.